This TCR beta chain appears in the sequencing data of a study of blood T cell repertoires in COVID-19. Measured with immunoSEQ multiplex PCR; TCRdb has only the in-frame clones, and not every one. The sample has some 240,000 clones; nearly 90% are singletons. The TCR sequence derives from a woman aged 55-70 years with COVID-19, enrolled during active disease. The sample comprised peripheral blood.

The CDR3 coding sequence is TGTGCCAGCAGCCCGGCGGGCACAGATACGCAGTATTTT. This sequence encodes CASSPAGTDTQYF. The J gene is TRBJ2-3, the V gene TRBV3-1 (or the pseudogene TRBV3-2); D gene unclear. Germline assignment: CDR1 LGHDT and CDR2 YNNKEL (reference sequence). This CDR3 comprises 13 residues. Trimming stripped 4 bases from V and 1 base from J, with 6 bases between.